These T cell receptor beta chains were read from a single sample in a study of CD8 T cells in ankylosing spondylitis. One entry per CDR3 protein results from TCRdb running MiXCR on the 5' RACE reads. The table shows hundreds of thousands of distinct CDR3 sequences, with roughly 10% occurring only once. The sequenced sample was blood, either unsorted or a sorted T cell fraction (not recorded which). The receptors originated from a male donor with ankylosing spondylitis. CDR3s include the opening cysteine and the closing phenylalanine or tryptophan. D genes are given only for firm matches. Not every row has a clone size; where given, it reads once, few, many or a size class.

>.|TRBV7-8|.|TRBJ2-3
CASSFYLGAGPSTDTQYF
TGTGCCAGCAGCTTCTACCTTGGCGCGGGTCCTAGCACAGATACGCAGTATTTT
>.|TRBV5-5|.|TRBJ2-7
CASSSKLIGLSAYEQYF
TGTGCCAGCAGCTCAAAACTGATAGGACTCTCGGCCTACGAGCAGTACTTC
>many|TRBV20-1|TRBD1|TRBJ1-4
CSARASDRDEKLFF
TGCAGTGCTAGAGCTTCGGACAGGGATGAAAAACTGTTTTTT
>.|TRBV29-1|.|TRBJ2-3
CSVVNPSGSSTDTQYF
TGCAGCGTTGTAAACCCTTCAGGGTCTAGCACAGATACGCAGTATTTT
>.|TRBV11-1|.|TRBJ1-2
CASSFRYEDGYTF
TGTGCCAGCAGCTTTAGGTACGAGGATGGCTACACCTTC
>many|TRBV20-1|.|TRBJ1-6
CSAIQGPPNSPLHF
TGCAGTGCGATCCAAGGACCGCCTAATTCACCCCTCCACTTT
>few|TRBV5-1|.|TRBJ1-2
CASSFGGANDGYTF
TGCGCCAGCAGCTTCGGGGGGGCTAACGATGGCTACACCTTC
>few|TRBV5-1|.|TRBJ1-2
CASSQNRDYGYTF
TGCGCCAGCAGCCAGAACAGGGACTATGGCTACACCTTC
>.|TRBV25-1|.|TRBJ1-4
CASQENNEKLFF
TGTGCCAGTCAGGAAAATAATGAAAAACTGTTTTTT
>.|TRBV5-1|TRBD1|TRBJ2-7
CASSLIQGAPYEQYF
TGCGCCAGCAGCTTGATCCAGGGGGCCCCCTACGAGCAGTACTTC
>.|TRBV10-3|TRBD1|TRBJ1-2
CAISDTGGDYGYTF
TGTGCCATCAGTGACACAGGGGGCGACTATGGCTACACCTTC
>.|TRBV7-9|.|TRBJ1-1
CASSLANGRGNTEAFF
TGTGCCAGCAGCTTAGCGAACGGGAGGGGGAACACTGAAGCTTTCTTT
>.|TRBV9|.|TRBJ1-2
CASSVRPDRVYGYTF
TGTGCCAGCAGCGTAAGACCGGACAGAGTCTATGGCTACACCTTC
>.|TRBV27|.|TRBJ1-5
CASRPTGRSFNQPQHF
TGTGCCAGCAGACCAACCGGTCGGAGTTTCAATCAGCCCCAGCATTTT
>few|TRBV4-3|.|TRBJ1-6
CASSQDAGAGDNSPLHF
TGCGCCAGCAGCCAAGATGCAGGGGCAGGGGATAATTCACCCCTCCACTTT
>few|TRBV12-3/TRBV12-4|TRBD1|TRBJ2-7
CASSYGTGGSYEQYF
TGTGCCAGCAGTTACGGGACAGGGGGATCCTACGAGCAGTACTTC
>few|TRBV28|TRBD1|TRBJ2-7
CASSLSDRVAQYF
TGTGCCAGCAGTTTGTCGGACAGGGTCGCGCAGTACTTC
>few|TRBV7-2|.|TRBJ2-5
CASTYTTGGETQYF
TGTGCCAGCACCTACACGACAGGTGGGGAGACCCAGTACTTC
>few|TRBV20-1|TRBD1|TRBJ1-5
CSARDVRDRGWNQPQHF
TGCAGTGCTAGAGATGTCCGGGACAGGGGGTGGAATCAGCCCCAGCATTTT
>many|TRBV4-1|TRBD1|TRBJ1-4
CASSPQGDLEKLFF
TGCGCCAGCAGCCCCCAGGGGGATCTGGAAAAACTGTTTTTT
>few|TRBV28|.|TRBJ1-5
CASSFQRDNQPQHF
TGTGCCAGCAGTTTTCAACGGGACAATCAGCCCCAGCATTTT
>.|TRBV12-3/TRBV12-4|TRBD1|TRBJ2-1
CASSFSGTGLREQFF
TGTGCCAGCAGTTTCTCCGGGACAGGGCTGCGGGAGCAGTTCTTC
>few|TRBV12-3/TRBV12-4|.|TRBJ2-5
CASSLRRKQETQYF
TGTGCCAGCAGTTTGCGAAGAAAGCAAGAGACCCAGTACTTC
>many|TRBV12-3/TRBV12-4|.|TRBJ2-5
CASSLILSGETQYF
TGTGCCAGCAGTTTGATTTTGAGCGGAGAGACCCAGTACTTC
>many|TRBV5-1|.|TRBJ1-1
CASSSYGEKAFF
TGCGCCAGCAGCTCGTATGGGGAGAAGGCTTTCTTT
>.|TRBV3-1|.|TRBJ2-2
CASSARGTGGELFF
TGTGCCAGCAGCGCTCGCGGGACTGGCGGGGAGCTGTTTTTT
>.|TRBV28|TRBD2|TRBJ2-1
CASSLLGLAGVSEQFF
TGTGCCAGCAGTTTATTAGGGCTAGCGGGAGTCAGTGAGCAGTTCTTC